A single sample is the source of the 29 T cell receptor beta chains below, sequenced in a study of cytomegalovirus exposure and HLA in healthy donors (dated 2017 in TCRdb). The library was produced with the immunoSEQ multiplex PCR assay. For the multiplex PCR, a mixture combining 60 forward primers for TCR Vbeta segments and 13 reverse primers for TCR Jbeta segments was used. Sourced from immuneACCESS, this table was stored by TCRdb with only in-frame sequences that have V and J called. A share of the clones is absent; for the studies checked, an unresolved V gene accounts for under half, and the remainder has no known explanation. The sample table lists some 140,000 clones, roughly 80% of them with a count of one. Approximately 1% of the sample is held by the ten biggest clonotypes. The sample was PBMCs. The receptors here all came from a man in his late teens or twenties in good health and CMV-seronegative.

The chain combines TRBV12-5 with TRBJ2-7; 9 bases agree with TRBD1. Germline V gives CDR1 LGHNT, CDR2 FRNRAP. With 6 bases clipped from V and 6 bases from J, the junction kept 6 bases outside the gene matches. CDR3 length equals 13 residues. Here the CDR3 DNA reads TGTGCTAGTGGACCCGGGGACAGGGCCGAGCAGTACTTC. This codes for CASGPGDRAEQYF.

Comments on this clone: Other DNA sequences of this sample code for an identical CDR3. The chain employs TRBV27 and TRBJ1-1, with a weak D call TRBD1 (5 bases). The length of the CDR3 is 15 residues. The germline V and J ends were trimmed by 0 bases and 0 bases, with 8 bases remaining between them. The germline V gene encodes CDR1 MNHEY and CDR2 SMNVEV (reference sequence). The CDR3: CASSLSAGLNTEAFF. For the CDR3, the DNA is TGTGCCAGCAGTTTATCGGCAGGGCTGAACACTGAAGCTTTCTTT.

The chain employs TRBV5-1 and TRBJ2-4, with 7 bases aligning to TRBD1. J was trimmed by 0 bases and V by 4 bases; bases with no gene match: 22. The CDR3 has 21 amino acids. Germline loops: CDR1 SGHRS, CDR2 YFSETQ. The CDR3 bases are TGCGCCAGCAGCGACGGACAGGTGACTCCCGAGCCAAAGTTAGCCAAAAACATTCAGTACTTC. As protein: CASSDGQVTPEPKLAKNIQYF.

This chain links TRBV28 with TRBJ2-2; 7 bases are a match to TRBD1. Losses at the gene ends were 8 bases for V and 4 bases for J; bases not matched to a gene: 10. This CDR3 is built from 15 residues. Germline CDR1 is MDHEN and CDR2 is SYDVKM. CDR3 in DNA: TGTGCCAGCCGCCGGCAGGGGGAAGGCACCGGGGAGCTGTTTTTT. It codes for CASRRQGEGTGELFF.

The chain has TRBV9 and TRBJ2-1; 9 bases fit TRBD2. This CDR3 is built from 16 residues. After removal of 3 bases from V and 2 bases from J, the junction contained 6 bases not matched to a gene. The germline V gene has CDR1 SGDLS and CDR2 YYNGEE. CDR3: CASSAPSSGAYNEQFF. The CDR3 region has the DNA TGTGCCAGCAGCGCCCCCTCTAGCGGGGCCTACAATGAGCAGTTCTTC.

The J gene is TRBJ2-7, the V gene TRBV30; TRBD1 is a possible D gene (6 bases). V shed 3 bases and J shed 4 bases, with 10 bases lying between them. Germline-derived CDR1 and CDR2 are GTSNPN and SVGIG (reference sequence). The CDR3 extends over 12 amino acids. In DNA, the CDR3 is TGTGCCTGGAGCTACAGGGATTACGAGCAGTACTTC. Encoded protein: CAWSYRDYEQYF.

This clone occurred once. The chain is built from TRBV4-2 and TRBJ1-1; D is unresolved. The germline V and J ends were trimmed by 4 bases and 7 bases, with 10 bases remaining between them. Germline lookup yields CDR1 LGHNA and CDR2 YNFKEQ. The CDR3 contains 12 residues. The chain's CDR3 is CASSRSGNEAFF. Written as DNA, the CDR3 is TGTGCCAGCAGCCGTTCCGGGAATGAAGCTTTCTTT.

The rearrangement links TRBV9 to TRBJ2-3; 8 bases agree with TRBD2. V trimming: 4 bases; J trimming: 0 bases; junction bases outside the gene matches: 4. Germline-derived CDR1 and CDR2 are SGDLS and YYNGEE. This CDR3 contains 15 residues. The CDR3 nucleotides are TGTGCCAGCAGCACAAGCGGGGGTAGCACAGATACGCAGTATTTT. Translation: CASSTSGGSTDTQYF.

The rearrangement uses TRBV9 and TRBJ1-1, with D tentatively TRBD1 (6 bases). The germline V gene has CDR1 SGDLS and CDR2 YYNGEE. Trimming took off 0 bases at V and 1 base at J, with 10 bases between the two ends. The length of the CDR3 is 15 residues. This chain's CDR3 is CASSVAGRGNTEAFF. The CDR3 nucleotides are TGTGCCAGCAGCGTAGCGGGCAGGGGGAACACTGAAGCTTTCTTT.

The rearrangement links TRBV19 to TRBJ1-5; TRBD1 aligns across 7 bases. Germline CDR1 reads LNHDA; CDR2 reads SQIVND (reference sequence). The trim removed 6 bases at V and 0 bases at J, leaving 5 bases unmatched. The CDR3 contains 15 residues. CDR3 sequence reads: CASSRTGDSNQPQHF. For the CDR3, the DNA is TGTGCCAGTAGCCGTACAGGGGATAGCAATCAGCCCCAGCATTTT.

V is TRBV30 and J is TRBJ2-2, with 7 bases aligning to TRBD1. Germline-derived CDR1 and CDR2 are GTSNPN and SVGIG (reference sequence). The CDR3 sequence is 14 residues long. V trimming: 8 bases; J trimming: 3 bases; junction bases outside the gene matches: 9. The CDR3 sequence: CALESGQYTGELFF. CDR3 sequence (DNA): TGTGCCCTCGAATCGGGACAGTACACCGGGGAGCTGTTTTTT.

A note on this clone: Distinct nucleotide sequences in the sample also encode this CDR3. The J gene is TRBJ1-5, the V gene TRBV9; no firm D call. Germline assignment: CDR1 SGDLS and CDR2 YYNGEE. Trimming cost V 0 bases and J 1 base, with 5 bases left between them. CDR3 length: 14 residues. CDR3 in amino acids: CASSVGGSNQPQHF. The CDR3 nucleotides read TGTGCCAGCAGCGTAGGAGGGAGCAATCAGCCCCAGCATTTT.

The chain carries TRBV6-4 and TRBJ1-2; no firm D call. The germline gives CDR1 MRHNA, CDR2 SNTAGT. V lost 5 bases to trimming and J lost 2 bases, with 9 bases between them. The CDR3 is made up of 13 amino acids. The CDR3 DNA reads as TGTGCCAGCAGTTTAAGCAGGAACTATGGCTACACCTTC. It is translated as CASSLSRNYGYTF.

The V and J genes are TRBV28 and TRBJ1-1; no clear D. The CDR3 is 14 residues long. With 2 bases removed from V and 0 bases from J, the gap between germline ends came to 7 bases. The germline gives CDR1 MDHEN, CDR2 SYDVKM. This CDR3 is CASSLNRMNTEAFF. CDR3 nucleotides: TGTGCCAGCAGTTTAAACAGAATGAACACTGAAGCTTTCTTT.

The chain employs TRBV7-6 and TRBJ2-7, with 7 bases that match TRBD1. This CDR3 is 14 amino acids long. Germline V gene lookup returns CDR1 SGHVS and CDR2 FNYEAQ. After removal of 3 bases from V and 3 bases from J, the junction contained 5 bases not matched to a gene. CDR3 sequence reads: CASSLGTDLYEQYF. CDR3 coding DNA: TGTGCCAGCAGCTTGGGGACAGACCTCTACGAGCAGTACTTC. The whole variable domain, filled in from reference TRBV7-6 and TRBJ2-7, reads GAGVSQSPRYKVTKRGQDVALRCDPISGHVSLYWYRQALGQGPEFLTYFNYEAQQDKSGLPNDRFSAERPEGSISTLTIQRTEQRDSAMYRCASSLGTDLYEQYFGPGTRLTVT.

The chain has TRBV29-1 and TRBJ1-2, with D unclear. The germline V and J ends were trimmed by 7 bases and 2 bases, with 23 bases remaining between them. The CDR3 is 16 residues long. CDR1 is SQVTM and CDR2 is ANQGSEA in the germline V gene. CDR3 sequence: CSALNRREGVNYGYTF. CDR3 in DNA: TGCAGCGCCTTGAATCGGCGGGAGGGAGTAAACTATGGCTACACCTTC.

The chain has TRBV5-1 and TRBJ1-1, with 7 positions matching TRBD1. CDR1 is SGHRS, CDR2 YFSETQ, per germline. CDR3 length: 15 residues. Unmatched junction bases numbered 9, after V lost 5 bases and J lost 2 bases. CDR3 sequence (DNA): TGCGCCAGCAGGGGACAGTTCATAGGAAACACTGAAGCTTTCTTT. Its translation: CASRGQFIGNTEAFF.

The sample holds a few counts of this clone. The rearrangement links TRBV5-1 to TRBJ2-7, with D possibly matching TRBD1 (6 bases). V was cut by 6 bases and J by 2 bases, with 15 bases left in between. Germline assignment: CDR1 SGHRS and CDR2 YFSETQ. The CDR3 contains 14 residues. CDR3 coding DNA: TGCGCCAGCAAGAATCCAGGGACAACCTACGAGCAGTACTTC. Translation: CASKNPGTTYEQYF.

CDR3 DNA: TGTGCCATCAGTGAGATGGGACTGCAGAACACTGAAGCTTTCTTT. Its translation is CAISEMGLQNTEAFF. The rearrangement links TRBV10-3 to TRBJ1-1; weak D call: TRBD1 (5 bases). Germline CDR1 is ENHRY and CDR2 is SYGVKD. This CDR3 comprises 15 residues. V gave up 2 bases and J gave up 1 base, with 11 bases separating them.

V is TRBV30 and J is TRBJ2-3; D gene ambiguous. From germline, CDR1 is GTSNPN and CDR2 SVGIG (reference sequence). CDR3 length: 11 amino acids. The V gene lost 7 bases and the J gene lost 2 bases, with 7 bases spanning the gap. CDR3 in DNA: TGTGCCTCAGACTTCACAGATACGCAGTATTTT. It codes for CASDFTDTQYF. Using reference TRBV30 and TRBJ2-3 for the parts outside the CDR3, the full variable domain is SQTIHQWPATLVQPVGSPLSLECTVEGTSNPNLYWYRQAAGRGLQLLFYSVGIGQISSEVPQNLSASRPQDRQFILSSKKLLLSDSGFYLCASDFTDTQYFGPGTRLTVL.

The rearrangement uses TRBV2 and TRBJ1-1; possible D gene TRBD1, 6 bases. Germline lookup yields CDR1 SNHLY and CDR2 FYNNEI. Trimming shortened V by 4 bases and J by 8 bases, and 17 bases separated the two germline ends. CDR3 size: 14 residues. CDR3 loop: CASSVGPGGAEAFF. In DNA form, the CDR3 reads TGTGCCAGCAGTGTAGGTCCTGGGGGGGCGGAAGCTTTCTTT.

This chain connects TRBV10-3 to TRBJ2-1; 8 bases agree with TRBD2. Germline CDR1 is ENHRY and CDR2 is SYGVKD. J gave up 0 bases and V 10 bases, and 8 bases lay outside the gene matches. The CDR3 totals 15 residues. The CDR3 sequence: CATSGGGSSYNEQFF. The CDR3, as DNA: TGTGCCACTAGTGGCGGGGGGAGCTCCTACAATGAGCAGTTCTTC.

This clone came up a few times. V gene TRBV4-3 combines with J gene TRBJ1-5; 7 bases align to TRBD1. Germline CDR1 reads LGHNA; CDR2 reads YSLEER. V was clipped by 4 bases and J by 6 bases; unmatched bases: 3. The CDR3 is 13 residues long. CDR3 amino acids: CASSLGDSQPQHF. The CDR3 bases are TGCGCCAGCAGCCTAGGGGACAGTCAGCCCCAGCATTTT.

The chain employs TRBV7-2 and TRBJ1-1; D perhaps matches TRBD1 (5 bases). Germline-derived CDR1 and CDR2 are SGHTA and FQGNSA. The V and J ends lost 6 bases and 0 bases respectively, with 11 bases between them. The CDR3 runs to 14 residues. CDR3 protein: CASSRGGMNTEAFF. The DNA for the CDR3 is TGTGCCAGCAGTCGGGGGGGTATGAACACTGAAGCTTTCTTT.

This clone showed up just a few times. The chain links TRBV6-1 to TRBJ1-6, with 7 bases identical to TRBD1. The J segment lost 5 bases and the V segment lost 8 bases, leaving 3 bases of the junction unmatched. The CDR3 is 13 amino acids. CDR1 MNHNS and CDR2 SASEGT come from the germline V gene. CDR3 DNA: TGTGCCAGCGGGGGACAGAATAATTCACCCCTCCACTTT. Its protein product is CASGGQNNSPLHF.

J is TRBJ1-1 and V is TRBV18, with TRBD1 identical over 7 bases. The trim removed 5 bases at V and 5 bases at J, leaving 2 bases unmatched. CDR1 is KGHSH, CDR2 LQKENI, per germline. CDR3 length: 12 residues. The CDR3, as DNA: TGTGCCAGCTCAGAGGACAGGACTGAAGCTTTCTTT. This gives the protein CASSEDRTEAFF.

The chain recombines TRBV2 with TRBJ1-5; maybe TRBD1 (6 bases). The CDR3 totals 17 residues. Germline-derived CDR1 and CDR2 are SNHLY and FYNNEI. V was shortened by 4 bases and J by 3 bases, with 19 bases between the two germline ends. CDR3 in DNA: TGTGCCAGCAGTGGGACAGCCACACAGGGCCCCAATCAGCCCCAGCATTTT. This gives the protein CASSGTATQGPNQPQHF. The entire variable domain, with the rest obtained from reference TRBV2 and TRBJ1-5, is as follows: EPEVTQTPSHQVTQMGQEVILRCVPISNHLYFYWYRQILGQKVEFLVSFYNNEISEKSEIFDDQFSVERPDGSNFTLKIRSTKLEDSAMYFCASSGTATQGPNQPQHFGDGTRLSIL.

The chain carries TRBV28 and TRBJ1-4, with a weak D call TRBD1 (5 bases). The CDR3 runs 14 residues. Per the germline V gene, CDR1 is MDHEN and CDR2 is SYDVKM. The germline V and J ends were trimmed by 6 bases and 4 bases, with 12 bases remaining between them. The chain's CDR3 is CASRTDYDNEKLFF. The DNA for the CDR3 is TGTGCCAGCAGGACAGATTATGATAATGAAAAACTGTTTTTT.

V is TRBV7-2 and J is TRBJ1-2; D gene ambiguous. Germline lookup yields CDR1 SGHTA and CDR2 FQGNSA. The CDR3 is 14 amino acids. The V end lost 5 bases, the J end lost 8 bases, and 18 bases lay between the germline ends. The CDR3 sequence: CASSDRTESGGYTF. The CDR3 DNA is TGTGCCAGCAGCGACCGGACGGAGTCGGGGGGCTACACCTTC. The entire variable domain, with the rest obtained from reference TRBV7-2 and TRBJ1-2, is as follows: GAGVSQSPSNKVTEKGKDVELRCDPISGHTALYWYRQSLGQGLEFLIYFQGNSAPDKSGLPSDRFSAERTGGSVSTLTIQRTQQEDSAVYLCASSDRTESGGYTFGSGTRLTVV.